The 32 T cell receptor beta chains below were found in one sample sequenced in a study of molecular identifiers for immune sequencing clone quantification. TCRdb reprocessed the PCR reads with MiXCR, giving one entry per CDR3 protein. The sample records around 470,000 distinct CDR3 sequences, roughly 24% being singletons. Material: naive CD8+ T cells from blood, with Jurkat cell RNA spiked in. The subset denotes: FACS-sorted CD8+CD4-CCR7+CD45RA+ naive T cells. The receptor source for this set is a human donor in good health. Some libraries in this study had Jurkat cell RNA spiked in.

This clonotype showed up many times. This chain uses TRBV12-3 or TRBV12-4 with TRBJ2-2, with TRBD2 as a possible D gene (5 bases). This CDR3 contains 13 residues. The germline V and J ends were trimmed by 6 bases and 6 bases, with 11 bases remaining between them. CDR3 DNA sequence: TGTGCCAGCAGCGGAGGTTTGGCCGGGGAGCTGTTTTTT. This translates into CASSGGLAGELFF.

The chain combines TRBV27 with TRBJ2-6; TRBD1 might be the D (6 bases). Trimming took off 10 bases at V and 1 base at J, with 17 bases between the two ends. The germline CDR1 and CDR2 sequences are MNHEY and SMNVEV (reference sequence). The CDR3 covers 16 residues. The CDR3 region is CATLSSTGSGANVLTF. The CDR3 coding sequence is TGTGCCACCCTCTCCTCGACAGGATCTGGGGCCAACGTCCTGACTTTC.

The sample holds a few counts of this clonotype. The V gene is TRBV6-2 or TRBV6-3, the J gene TRBJ2-3; 9 nucleotides match TRBD2. Germline V gene lookup returns CDR1 MNHEY and CDR2 SVGEGT. This CDR3 contains 14 residues. V lost 4 bases, J lost 5 bases, and 4 bases stayed unmatched. The CDR3 DNA is TGTGCCAGCAGTTTTCTAGCGGGAAGAGATACGCAGTATTTT. It yields the protein CASSFLAGRDTQYF.

The chain links TRBV20-1 to TRBJ2-3; D gene unclear. The V end was cut by 1 base, the J end by 0 bases, with 11 bases between. Germline CDR1 reads DFQATT; CDR2 reads SNEGSKA (reference sequence). The CDR3 is made up of 15 amino acids. In DNA form, the CDR3 reads TGCAGTGCTAGAGCTGAAAATAGTAGCACAGATACGCAGTATTTT. Translating gives CSARAENSSTDTQYF.

This clonotype was found a few times. The chain couples TRBV28 to TRBJ2-1; D not resolved. V was trimmed by 10 bases and J by 7 bases, leaving 11 bases between them. CDR1 and CDR2 (germline): MDHEN, SYDVKM. The CDR3 is 11 amino acids. Written as DNA, the CDR3 is TGTGCCACCCTAGGTCCAAATGAGCAGTTCTTC. It translates to CATLGPNEQFF.

V is TRBV6-2 or TRBV6-3 and J is TRBJ2-5; D not certain. V gave up 8 bases and J gave up 9 bases, with 22 bases separating them. Per the germline V gene, CDR1 is MNHEY and CDR2 is SVGEGT. The CDR3 has 14 amino acids. The CDR3 DNA reads TGTGCCAGCCCCTCCGGAGCTCCGCAAGCGCCCCAGTACTTC. It is translated as CASPSGAPQAPQYF.

J is TRBJ2-7 and V is TRBV29-1; perhaps TRBD1 as D (5 bases). V shed 4 bases and J shed 5 bases, with 12 bases lying between them. The V gene's germline CDR1 is SQVTM and CDR2 ANQGSEA. This CDR3 spans 12 amino acids. The DNA for the CDR3 is TGCAGCGTTGTAATCCTAGGGGACGAGCAGTACTTC. Translated, it gives CSVVILGDEQYF.

This clonotype came up many times. V gene TRBV29-1 combines with J gene TRBJ2-5, with no clear D. The germline V and J ends were trimmed by 7 bases and 3 bases, with 21 bases remaining between them. The CDR3 spans 15 residues. Germline CDR1 reads SQVTM; CDR2 reads ANQGSEA. CDR3 nucleotides: TGCAGCGCTCTGGCCAAGGGCTGGATAAAAGAGACCCAGTACTTC. Its translation is CSALAKGWIKETQYF.

This clonotype was seen at least ten times. The gene calls are TRBV29-1 and TRBJ1-1, with TRBD1 identical over 9 bases. V dropped 7 bases and J dropped 0; count of bases not matched to a gene: 6. The germline V gene encodes CDR1 SQVTM and CDR2 ANQGSEA. This CDR3 region has 14 residues. The CDR3 sequence is CSGSGTGLNTEAFF. As DNA, the CDR3 is TGCAGCGGGAGCGGGACAGGGCTGAACACTGAAGCTTTCTTT.

The chain joins TRBV28 to TRBJ2-3; no reliable D call. This CDR3 spans 11 amino acids. Between the trimmed V and J ends, which lost 6 bases and 8 bases, there was a span of 9 bases. Germline CDR1 is MDHEN and CDR2 is SYDVKM. The CDR3 nucleotides are TGTGCCAGCAGCCTAGTGGTTACGCAGTATTTT. Encoded protein: CASSLVVTQYF.

At least ten counts were recorded for this clonotype. This sequence joins TRBV2 and TRBJ1-5, with 8 bases identical to TRBD1. This CDR3 has 12 amino acids. Germline V gives CDR1 SNHLY, CDR2 FYNNEI. Unmatched junction bases numbered 2, after V lost 7 bases and J lost 6 bases. The CDR3 sequence: CASKTGGQPQHF. DNA for the CDR3: TGTGCCAGCAAAACAGGGGGTCAGCCCCAGCATTTT.

The chain joins TRBV4-2 to TRBJ1-2; TRBD1 is a possible D gene (5 bases). From germline, CDR1 is LGHNA and CDR2 YNFKEQ. V was trimmed by 0 bases and J by 9 bases, leaving 11 bases between them. CDR3 size: 13 residues. The CDR3 DNA reads TGTGCCAGCAGCCAAGATGAGGGGCTCCGCTACACCTTC. This translates into CASSQDEGLRYTF.

This clonotype was picked up a small number of times. The chain links TRBV7-9 to TRBJ2-1, with TRBD1 identical over 7 bases. The V gene end was trimmed by 4 bases and the J gene end by 9 bases; junction bases not matched to a gene: 9. This CDR3 is 14 amino acids long. Germline values: CDR1 SEHNR, CDR2 FQNEAQ (reference sequence). This chain's CDR3 is CASSSGTASFEQFF. The CDR3 coding sequence is TGTGCCAGCAGCTCCGGGACAGCAAGCTTTGAGCAGTTCTTC.

This clonotype was seen many times. The chain combines TRBV20-1 with TRBJ2-3; D is unclear. V lost 6 bases, J lost 5 bases, and 12 bases lay in between. Germline-derived CDR1 and CDR2 are DFQATT and SNEGSKA (reference sequence). This CDR3 region has 12 residues. The DNA of the CDR3 is TGCAGTGCCAACCTCGTCGGAGATACGCAGTATTTT. This translates into CSANLVGDTQYF.

V is TRBV7-2 and J is TRBJ1-5, with TRBD1 matching over 11 bases. Germline CDR1 and CDR2: SGHTA and FQGNSA. After removal of 4 bases from V and 9 bases from J, the junction contained 5 bases not matched to a gene. The CDR3 is made up of 14 amino acids. CDR3 DNA sequence: TGTGCCAGCAGCTACGGGACAGGGGGGCCGCCCCAGCATTTT. Translation gives CASSYGTGGPPQHF.

The J gene is TRBJ2-7, the V gene TRBV5-1, with 11 bases matching TRBD2. CDR3 length: 20 residues. The V gene end was trimmed by 8 bases and the J gene end by 12 bases; junction bases not matched to a gene: 34. From germline, CDR1 is SGHRS and CDR2 YFSETQ. CDR3: CASNEWTAGLAGGPSTEWYF. The CDR3 DNA reads as TGCGCCAGTAATGAGTGGACAGCGGGATTAGCGGGAGGGCCGTCGACCGAGTGGTACTTC.

The chain links TRBV4-2 to TRBJ2-7; a weak D match, TRBD2 (6 bases). The V gene's germline CDR1 is LGHNA and CDR2 YNFKEQ. The CDR3 length is 13 residues. CDR3 sequence reads: CASRRGTEYEQYF. In DNA, the CDR3 is TGTGCGAGCCGGCGGGGTACAGAATACGAGCAGTACTTC.

The genes are TRBV11-2 and TRBJ2-1, with 10 bases lining up with TRBD2. The germline gives CDR1 SGHAT, CDR2 FQNNGV. The CDR3 is made up of 15 amino acids. V lost 4 bases, J lost 9 bases, and 9 bases stayed unmatched. CDR3 sequence (DNA): TGTGCCAGCAGCTCGGGCCTAGCGGGAGAGCCTGAGCAGTTCTTC. Translation: CASSSGLAGEPEQFF.

On this clonotype: Since the CDR3 does not end with the conserved phenylalanine or tryptophan, this likely comes from a read error. The CDR3 here is CASSQETSGGPTYNEQFS. CDR3 bases: TGCGCCAGCAGCCAGGAGACTAGCGGGGGGCCGACCTACAATGAGCAGTTCTCC. The chain carries TRBV4-1 and TRBJ2-1; 13 bases fit TRBD2. Germline-derived CDR1 and CDR2 are MGHRA and YSYEKL. There are 18 residues in the CDR3. V shed 3 bases and J 2 bases; nucleotides not matched to a gene: 7.

At least ten counts were recorded for this clonotype. The chain combines TRBV5-1 with TRBJ2-5; D not certain. V dropped 1 base and J dropped 2 bases, with 9 bases sitting between them. CDR3 length equals 14 residues. The germline V gene has CDR1 SGHRS and CDR2 YFSETQ. The CDR3, as DNA: TGCGCCAGCAGCTTGCGGGCTGTTCAAGAGACCCAGTACTTC. It encodes CASSLRAVQETQYF.

Only a few counts were recorded for this clonotype. The rearrangement uses TRBV15 and TRBJ1-4; D is ambiguous. Between the trimmed V and J ends, which lost 0 bases and 14 bases, there was a span of 22 bases. CDR3 length: 16 amino acids. Germline CDR1 reads LNHNV; CDR2 reads YYDKDF (reference sequence). CDR3: CATSRDIGTGLRDLFF. The CDR3 nucleotides are TGTGCCACCAGCAGAGATATTGGTACCGGCTTGAGGGATCTGTTTTTT.

About this clonotype: Since a much larger clone is just one base distant, this may be a read error. This chain connects TRBV7-2 to TRBJ1-1; D gene ambiguous. The CDR3 loop spans 15 amino acids. V lost 5 bases and J lost 5, with 18 bases in between. CDR1 and CDR2 (germline): SGHTA, FQGNSA. This CDR3 is CASSVLLGRYTEAFF. In nucleotides, the CDR3 is TGTGCCAGCAGCGTATTACTGGGGAGATATACTGAAGCTTTCTTT.

The sample holds a few counts of this clonotype. This chain connects TRBV19 to TRBJ1-5; 9 nucleotides line up with TRBD1. Unmatched junction bases numbered 11, after V lost 5 bases and J lost 6 bases. The germline V gene encodes CDR1 LNHDA and CDR2 SQIVND (reference sequence). CDR3 length equals 16 residues. The CDR3 reads CASSVGYRGHGQPQHF. CDR3 in DNA: TGTGCCAGTAGTGTGGGGTACAGGGGGCACGGTCAGCCCCAGCATTTT.

In its sample, this clonotype was seen many times. The rearrangement joins TRBV14 to TRBJ1-4; 9 bases align to TRBD1. CDR1 SGHDN and CDR2 FVKESK come from the germline V gene. Unmatched junction bases numbered 3, after V lost 2 bases and J lost 5 bases. CDR3 length equals 15 residues. The CDR3 bases are TGTGCCAGCAGCCAATCGGGACAGGGAAATGAAAAACTGTTTTTT. It translates to CASSQSGQGNEKLFF.

With respect to this clonotype: One base away lies a much larger clone, so this may be a sequencing read error. This chain uses TRBV20-1 with TRBJ1-5, with a weak D call TRBD1 (5 bases). V lost 4 bases and J lost 4, with 11 bases in between. The CDR3 extends over 13 amino acids. Germline assignment: CDR1 DFQATT and CDR2 SNEGSKA (reference sequence). In DNA form, the CDR3 reads TGCAGTGCTAAGGGACGGAGAAATCAGCCCCAGCATTTT. Translation gives CSAKGRRNQPQHF.

A single count supports this clonotype. This may come from a read error, since a much larger clone is one base off. The rearrangement joins TRBV20-1 to TRBJ2-7; D is ambiguous. This CDR3 is 11 amino acids long. The germline V and J ends were trimmed by 4 bases and 8 bases, with 12 bases remaining between them. The V gene's germline CDR1 is DFQATT and CDR2 SNEGSKA (reference sequence). The CDR3 nucleotides read TGCAGTGCTATGATTGGGTACAAGCAGTACTTC. It is translated as CSAMIGYKQYF.

This rearrangement joins TRBV9 to TRBJ2-5; maybe TRBD1 (6 bases). The CDR3 is 14 residues long. The V gene's germline CDR1 is SGDLS and CDR2 YYNGEE. The V end was cut by 7 bases, the J end by 4 bases, with 17 bases between. Here the CDR3 DNA reads TGTGCCAGCGGACCTGGGGGCGCGGGAGAGACCCAGTACTTC. Translation: CASGPGGAGETQYF.

In this sample, this clonotype turned up a few times. The genes are TRBV6-2 or TRBV6-3 and TRBJ2-3; 7 nucleotides agree with TRBD1. This CDR3 region has 14 residues. CDR1 and CDR2 from the germline V gene are MNHEY and SVGEGT. The J segment lost 5 bases and the V segment lost 4 bases, leaving 6 bases of the junction unmatched. The CDR3 bases are TGTGCCAGCAGTTTAACAGGGGTCCTAGATACGCAGTATTTT. Encoded protein: CASSLTGVLDTQYF.

This clonotype has at least ten counts. The chain links TRBV5-1 to TRBJ2-5; the match to TRBD1 covers 7 bases. Per the germline V gene, CDR1 is SGHRS and CDR2 is YFSETQ. The CDR3 sequence is 17 residues long. After removal of 1 base from V and 1 base from J, the junction contained 10 bases not matched to a gene. CDR3 DNA: TGCGCCAGCAGCTTGACCTTGGGGACAGTCCCCCAAGAGACCCAGTACTTC. Its translation: CASSLTLGTVPQETQYF.

This clonotype occurred many times. The chain combines TRBV7-8 with TRBJ2-1; 10 bases match TRBD2. V shed 6 bases, J shed 5 bases, and the junction held 4 bases outside the gene matches. The CDR3 has 14 amino acids. CDR1 SGHVS and CDR2 FQNEAQ come from the germline V gene. The CDR3: CASSYGTSDNEQFF. CDR3 sequence (DNA): TGTGCCAGCAGTTACGGGACTAGCGACAATGAGCAGTTCTTC. Complete variable domain (other parts from reference TRBV7-8 and TRBJ2-1): GAGVSQSPRYKVAKRGQDVALRCDPISGHVSLFWYQQALGQGPEFLTYFQNEAQLDKSGLPSDRFFAERPEGSVSTLKIQRTQQEDSAVYLCASSYGTSDNEQFFGPGTRLTVL.

About this clonotype itself: Its ends do not fully match the called genes, so a read error is possible. This sequence joins TRBV7-6 and TRBJ1-5; D is perhaps TRBD1 (6 bases). The CDR3 sequence is 15 residues long. The V gene's germline CDR1 is SGHVS and CDR2 FNYEAQ. DNA for the CDR3: TGTGCCAGCGGCTTAGGGGGTTGGGGGAATCAGCCCCAGCATTTT. Protein: CASGLGGWGNQPQHF. Based on the CDR3 plus reference TRBV7-6 and TRBJ1-5, the full variable domain is GAGVSQSPRYKVTKRGQDVALRCDPISGHVSLYWYRQALGQGPEFLTYFNYEAQQDKSGLPNDRFSAERPEGSISTLTIQRTEQRDSAMYRCASGLGGWGNQPQHFGDGTRLSIL.

This clonotype has at least ten counts. The chain joins TRBV6-2 or TRBV6-3 to TRBJ1-1; D gene unclear. The CDR3 is 17 residues long. Germline V gives CDR1 MNHEY, CDR2 SVGEGT. Trimming pared 2 bases from V and 1 base from J, leaving 17 bases between. The CDR3 DNA sequence: TGTGCCAGCAGTTACCCCTACGCCTTATCCGAGAACACTGAAGCTTTCTTT. It encodes CASSYPYALSENTEAFF.